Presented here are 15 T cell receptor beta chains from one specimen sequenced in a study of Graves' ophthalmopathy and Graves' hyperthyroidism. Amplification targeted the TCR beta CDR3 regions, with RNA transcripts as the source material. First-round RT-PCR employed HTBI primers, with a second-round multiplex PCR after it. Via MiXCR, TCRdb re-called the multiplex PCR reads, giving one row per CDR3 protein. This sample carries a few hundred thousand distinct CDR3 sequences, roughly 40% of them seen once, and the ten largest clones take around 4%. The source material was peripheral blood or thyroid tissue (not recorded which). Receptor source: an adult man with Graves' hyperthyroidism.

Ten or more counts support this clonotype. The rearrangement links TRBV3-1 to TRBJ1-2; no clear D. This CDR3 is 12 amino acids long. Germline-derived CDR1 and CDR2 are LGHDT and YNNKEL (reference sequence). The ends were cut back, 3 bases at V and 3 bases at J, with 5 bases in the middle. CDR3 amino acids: CASSHAHYGYTF. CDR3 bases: TGTGCCAGCAGCCACGCCCACTATGGCTACACCTTC. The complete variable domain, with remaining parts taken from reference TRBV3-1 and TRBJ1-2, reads DTAVSQTPKYLVTQMGNDKSIKCEQNLGHDTMYWYKQDSKKFLKIMFSYNNKELIINETVPNRFSPKSPDKAHLNLHINSLELGDSAVYFCASSHAHYGYTFGSGTRLTVV.

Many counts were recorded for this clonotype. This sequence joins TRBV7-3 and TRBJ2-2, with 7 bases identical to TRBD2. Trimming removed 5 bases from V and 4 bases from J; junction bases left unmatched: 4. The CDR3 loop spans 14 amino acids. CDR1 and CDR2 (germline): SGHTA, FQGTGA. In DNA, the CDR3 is TGTGCCAGCAGCGCCTCTAGCGGCACCGGGGAGCTGTTTTTT. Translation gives CASSASSGTGELFF.

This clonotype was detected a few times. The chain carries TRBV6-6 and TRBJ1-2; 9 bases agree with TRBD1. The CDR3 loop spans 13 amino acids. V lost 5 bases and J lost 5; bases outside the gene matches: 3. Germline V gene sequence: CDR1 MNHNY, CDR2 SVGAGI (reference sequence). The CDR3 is CASSDRGTYGYTF. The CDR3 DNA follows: TGTGCCAGCAGTGACAGGGGGACATATGGCTACACCTTC.

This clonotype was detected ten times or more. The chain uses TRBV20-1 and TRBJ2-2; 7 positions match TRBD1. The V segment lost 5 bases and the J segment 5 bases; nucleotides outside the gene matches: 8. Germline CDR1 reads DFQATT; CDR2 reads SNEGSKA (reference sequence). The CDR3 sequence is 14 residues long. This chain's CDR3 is CSAGQVVGTGELFF. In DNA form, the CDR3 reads TGCAGTGCTGGACAGGTGGTGGGAACCGGGGAGCTGTTTTTT.

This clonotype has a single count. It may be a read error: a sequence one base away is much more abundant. The CDR3 spells CSGGGRNTEAFF. The CDR3 DNA is TGCAGCGGAGGGGGACGGAACACTGAAGCTTTCTTT. The rearrangement uses TRBV29-1 and TRBJ1-1; TRBD1 is a possible D gene (6 bases). This CDR3 is built from 12 residues. Germline CDR1 SQVTM, CDR2 ANQGSEA. The germline V and J ends were trimmed by 7 bases and 1 base, with 10 bases remaining between them.

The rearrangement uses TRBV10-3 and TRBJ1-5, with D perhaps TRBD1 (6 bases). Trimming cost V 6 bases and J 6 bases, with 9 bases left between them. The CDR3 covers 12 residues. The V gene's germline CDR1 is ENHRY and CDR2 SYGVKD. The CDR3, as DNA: TGTGCCATCAGCGGACAGTTTCAGCCCCAGCATTTT. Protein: CAISGQFQPQHF.

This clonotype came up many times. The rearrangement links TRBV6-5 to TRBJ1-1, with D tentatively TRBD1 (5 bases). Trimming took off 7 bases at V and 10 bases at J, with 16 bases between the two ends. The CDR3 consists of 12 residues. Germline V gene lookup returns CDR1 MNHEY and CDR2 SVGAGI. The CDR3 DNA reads TGTGCCAGCAATGAGGTCCGAAGGGGAGCTTTCTTT. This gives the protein CASNEVRRGAFF.

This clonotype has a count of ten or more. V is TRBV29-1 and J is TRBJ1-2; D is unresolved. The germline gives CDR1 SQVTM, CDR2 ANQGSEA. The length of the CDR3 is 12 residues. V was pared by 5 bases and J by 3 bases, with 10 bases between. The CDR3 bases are TGCAGCGTTATCGAGACACACTATGGCTACACCTTC. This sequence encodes CSVIETHYGYTF.

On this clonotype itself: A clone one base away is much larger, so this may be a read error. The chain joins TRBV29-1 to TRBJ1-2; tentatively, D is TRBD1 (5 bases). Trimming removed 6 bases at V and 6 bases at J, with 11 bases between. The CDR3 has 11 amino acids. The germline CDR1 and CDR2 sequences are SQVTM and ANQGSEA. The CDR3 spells CSVDPGDGYTF. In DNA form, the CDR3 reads TGCAGCGTAGACCCGGGGGATGGCTACACCTTC. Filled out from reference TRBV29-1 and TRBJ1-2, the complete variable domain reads SAVISQKPSRDICQRGTSLTIQCQVDSQVTMMFWYRQQPGQSLTLIATANQGSEATYESGFVIDKFPISRPNLTFSTLTVSNMSPEDSSIYLCSVDPGDGYTFGSGTRLTVV.

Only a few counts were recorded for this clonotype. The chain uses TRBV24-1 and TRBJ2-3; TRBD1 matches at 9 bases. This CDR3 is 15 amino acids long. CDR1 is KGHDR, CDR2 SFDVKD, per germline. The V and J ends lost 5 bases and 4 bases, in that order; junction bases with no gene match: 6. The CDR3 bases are TGTGCCACCAGTGCCCCGGGACAGGGAGCAGATACGCAGTATTTT. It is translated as CATSAPGQGADTQYF.

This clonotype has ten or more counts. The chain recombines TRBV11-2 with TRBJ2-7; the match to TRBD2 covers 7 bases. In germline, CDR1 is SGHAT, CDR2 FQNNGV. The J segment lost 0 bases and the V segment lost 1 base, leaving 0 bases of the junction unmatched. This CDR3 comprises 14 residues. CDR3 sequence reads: CASSLGEGSYEQYF. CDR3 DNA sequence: TGTGCCAGCAGCTTAGGGGAGGGCTCCTACGAGCAGTACTTC. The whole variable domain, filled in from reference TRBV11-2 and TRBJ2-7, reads EAGVAQSPRYKIIEKRQSVAFWCNPISGHATLYWYQQILGQGPKLLIQFQNNGVVDDSQLPKDRFSAERLKGVDSTLKIQPAKLEDSAVYLCASSLGEGSYEQYFGPGTRLTVT.

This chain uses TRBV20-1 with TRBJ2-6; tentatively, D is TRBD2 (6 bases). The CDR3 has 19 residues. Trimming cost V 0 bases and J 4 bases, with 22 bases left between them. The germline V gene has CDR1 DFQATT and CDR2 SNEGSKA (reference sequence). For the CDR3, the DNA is TGCAGTGCTAGAGATTCGAGGCGGGACCCTCGGGGAGGGGCCAACGTCCTGACTTTC. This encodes CSARDSRRDPRGGANVLTF.

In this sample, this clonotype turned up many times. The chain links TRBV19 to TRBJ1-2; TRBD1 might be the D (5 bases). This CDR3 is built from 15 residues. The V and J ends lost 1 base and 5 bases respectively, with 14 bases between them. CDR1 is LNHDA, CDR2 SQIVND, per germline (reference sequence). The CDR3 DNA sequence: TGTGCCAGTAGTATAGCGACAGCTGGAGGGTATGGCTACACCTTC. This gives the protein CASSIATAGGYGYTF.

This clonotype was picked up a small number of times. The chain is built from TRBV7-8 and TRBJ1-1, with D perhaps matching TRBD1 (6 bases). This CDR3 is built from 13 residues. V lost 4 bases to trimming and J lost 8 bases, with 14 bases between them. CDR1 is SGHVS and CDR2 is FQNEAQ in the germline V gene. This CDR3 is CASSYAGTREAFF. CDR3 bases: TGTGCCAGCAGCTACGCAGGGACAAGAGAAGCTTTCTTT.

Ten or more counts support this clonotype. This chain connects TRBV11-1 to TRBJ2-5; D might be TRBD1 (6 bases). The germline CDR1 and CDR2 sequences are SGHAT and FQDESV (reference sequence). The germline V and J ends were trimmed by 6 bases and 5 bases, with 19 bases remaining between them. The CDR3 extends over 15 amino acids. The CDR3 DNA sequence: TGTGCCAGCAGGGCCGGGACATTCATGTGGGAGACCCAGTACTTC. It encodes CASRAGTFMWETQYF.